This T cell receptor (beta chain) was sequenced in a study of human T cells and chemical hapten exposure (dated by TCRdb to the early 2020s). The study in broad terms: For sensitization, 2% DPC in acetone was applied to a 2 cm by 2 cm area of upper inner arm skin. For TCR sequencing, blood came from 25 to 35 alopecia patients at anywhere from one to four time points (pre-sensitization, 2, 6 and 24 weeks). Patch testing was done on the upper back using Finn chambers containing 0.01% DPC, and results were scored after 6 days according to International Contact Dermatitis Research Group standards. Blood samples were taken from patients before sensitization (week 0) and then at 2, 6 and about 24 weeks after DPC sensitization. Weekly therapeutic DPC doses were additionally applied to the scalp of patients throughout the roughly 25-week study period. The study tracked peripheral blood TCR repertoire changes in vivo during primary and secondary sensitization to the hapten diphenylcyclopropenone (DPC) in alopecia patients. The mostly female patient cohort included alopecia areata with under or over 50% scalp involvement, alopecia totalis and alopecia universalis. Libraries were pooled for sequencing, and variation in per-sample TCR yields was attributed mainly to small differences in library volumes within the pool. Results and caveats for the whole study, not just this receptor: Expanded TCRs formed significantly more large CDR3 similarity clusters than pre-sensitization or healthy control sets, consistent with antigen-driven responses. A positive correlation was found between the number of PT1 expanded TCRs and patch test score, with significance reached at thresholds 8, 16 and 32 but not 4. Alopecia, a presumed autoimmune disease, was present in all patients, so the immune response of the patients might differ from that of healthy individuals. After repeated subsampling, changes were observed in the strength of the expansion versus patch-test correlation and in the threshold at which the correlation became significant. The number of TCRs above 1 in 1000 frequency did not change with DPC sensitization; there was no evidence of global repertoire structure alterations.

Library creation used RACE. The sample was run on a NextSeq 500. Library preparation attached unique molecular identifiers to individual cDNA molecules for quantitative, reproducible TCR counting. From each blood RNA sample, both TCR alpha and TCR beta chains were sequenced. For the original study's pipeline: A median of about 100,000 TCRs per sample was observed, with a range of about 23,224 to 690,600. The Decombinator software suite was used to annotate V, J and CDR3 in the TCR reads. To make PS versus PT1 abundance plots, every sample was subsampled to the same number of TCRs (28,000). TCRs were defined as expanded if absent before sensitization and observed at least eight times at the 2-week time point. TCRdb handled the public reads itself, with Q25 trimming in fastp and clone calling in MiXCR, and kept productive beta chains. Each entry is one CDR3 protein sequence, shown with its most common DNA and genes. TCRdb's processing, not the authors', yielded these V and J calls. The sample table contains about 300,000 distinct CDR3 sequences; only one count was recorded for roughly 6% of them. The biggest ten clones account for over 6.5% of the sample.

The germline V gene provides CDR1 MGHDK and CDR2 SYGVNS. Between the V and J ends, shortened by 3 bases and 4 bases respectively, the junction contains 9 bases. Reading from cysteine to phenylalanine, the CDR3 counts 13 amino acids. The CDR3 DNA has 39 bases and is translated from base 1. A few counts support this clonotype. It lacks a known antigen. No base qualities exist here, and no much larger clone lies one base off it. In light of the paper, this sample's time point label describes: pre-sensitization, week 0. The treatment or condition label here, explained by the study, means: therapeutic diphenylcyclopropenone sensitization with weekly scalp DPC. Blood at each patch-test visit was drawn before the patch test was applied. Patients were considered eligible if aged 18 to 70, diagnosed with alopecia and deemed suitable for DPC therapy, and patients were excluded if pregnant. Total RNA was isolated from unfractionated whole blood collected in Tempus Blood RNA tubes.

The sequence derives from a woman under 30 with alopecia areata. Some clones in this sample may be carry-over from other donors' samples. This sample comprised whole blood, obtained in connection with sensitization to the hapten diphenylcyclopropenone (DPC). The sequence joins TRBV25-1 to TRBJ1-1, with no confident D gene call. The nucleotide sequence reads TGTGCCAGCAGTGAGGTTGTGGGCACTGAAGCTTTCTTT. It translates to CASSEVVGTEAFF.